The next 27 T cell receptor beta chains were all read from a single sample in a study of blood T cell repertoires in COVID-19. This table comes from immunoSEQ multiplex PCR, and its TCRdb copy is limited to in-frame clones, with some not included. This table holds about 150,000 clones, over 75% found once. Sequenced sample: peripheral blood. The receptors originated from a woman aged 60-75 years with COVID-19, enrolled during active disease.

The rearrangement joins TRBV10-3 to TRBJ1-6; D unresolved. The CDR3 has 14 amino acids. V was pared by 7 bases and J by 9 bases, with 16 bases between. Germline CDR1 ENHRY, CDR2 SYGVKD. The CDR3 protein is CAITGSKESSPLHF. CDR3 coding DNA: TGTGCCATCACTGGTTCCAAGGAGAGTTCACCCCTCCACTTT.

The gene calls are TRBV6-5 and TRBJ2-5, with TRBD2 identical over 10 bases. V shed 6 bases and J 4 bases; nucleotides not matched to a gene: 2. The CDR3 contains 13 residues. CDR1 MNHEY and CDR2 SVGAGI come from the germline V gene. The CDR3 sequence is CASRERGGETQYF. CDR3 nucleotide sequence: TGTGCCAGCAGGGAGCGGGGGGGAGAGACCCAGTACTTC.

V usage is TRBV5-1 and J usage is TRBJ2-3, with a possible D match to TRBD2 (5 bases). The V gene lost 0 bases and the J gene lost 5 bases, with 10 bases spanning the gap. The CDR3 contains 14 residues. Germline loops: CDR1 SGHRS, CDR2 YFSETQ. DNA of the CDR3: TGCGCCAGCAGCTTGGGGACTGCCAGAGATACGCAGTATTTT. This gives the protein CASSLGTARDTQYF.

The rearrangement uses TRBV12-3 or TRBV12-4 and TRBJ2-3; no reliable D call. CDR3 length: 12 amino acids. V was trimmed by 3 bases and J by 11 bases, leaving 12 bases between them. CDR3 bases: TGTGCCAGCAGTTTCGTAACAGCCCAGCAGTATTTT. Its translation: CASSFVTAQQYF.

This clone has a single count. The chain combines TRBV4-2 with TRBJ1-2; 9 bases align to TRBD1. The trim removed 0 bases at V and 5 bases at J, leaving 4 bases unmatched. Germline CDR1 LGHNA, CDR2 YNFKEQ. This CDR3 is 15 amino acids long. The CDR3 DNA reads TGTGCCAGCAGCCAAGACTCACAGGGGGCTTATGGCTACACCTTC. This sequence encodes CASSQDSQGAYGYTF.

This clone was counted once. The chain combines TRBV7-9 with TRBJ1-2; TRBD1 is a possible D gene (5 bases). CDR1 SEHNR and CDR2 FQNEAQ come from the germline V gene (reference sequence). Trimming stripped 8 bases from V and 8 bases from J, with 21 bases between. This CDR3 has 14 amino acids. The CDR3 spells CASLESNRHGGYTF. The CDR3 DNA follows: TGTGCCAGCCTAGAGAGCAACAGGCATGGCGGCTACACCTTC.

The chain uses TRBV5-5 and TRBJ2-7; 9 nucleotides align to TRBD2. The junction had 11 bases not matched to a gene; V was cut back by 4 bases and J by 0 bases. Germline CDR1 reads SGHKS; CDR2 reads YYEKEE (reference sequence). This CDR3 has 17 amino acids. CDR3 in amino acids: CASSLAGPSDGSYEQYF. For the CDR3, the DNA is TGTGCCAGCAGCCTAGCGGGACCGTCTGACGGCTCCTACGAGCAGTACTTC.

The sample holds one count of this clone. V is TRBV15 and J is TRBJ1-2, with a weak D call TRBD1 (6 bases). V lost 3 bases and J 6 bases, leaving 14 bases between the germline ends. The CDR3 extends over 14 amino acids. CDR1 LNHNV and CDR2 YYDKDF come from the germline V gene (reference sequence). The DNA of the CDR3 is TGTGCCACCAGCAGGGGAGGGGGGCCTGATGGCTACACCTTC. Translated: CATSRGGGPDGYTF.

This sequence joins TRBV20-1 and TRBJ2-7; D may be TRBD2 (7 bases). V lost 6 bases, J lost 7 bases, and 13 bases lay in between. The CDR3 spans 11 residues. Germline V lookup: CDR1 DFQATT, CDR2 SNEGSKA (reference sequence). The CDR3: CSARTAGEQYF. The CDR3 coding sequence is TGCAGTGCGAGGACAGCGGGGGAGCAGTACTTC.

This clone was counted only a few times. The chain couples TRBV5-6 to TRBJ1-6, with 12 bases lining up with TRBD1. J gave up 10 bases and V 4 bases, and 9 bases lay outside the gene matches. This CDR3 spans 16 amino acids. In germline, CDR1 is SGHDT, CDR2 YYEEEE. The CDR3 DNA follows: TGTGCCAGCAGCCTGGGACAGGGGGCGACGGGATCACCCCTCCACTTT. The encoded protein is CASSLGQGATGSPLHF.

This clone has only a few counts. The rearrangement joins TRBV5-5 to TRBJ2-2, with 11 positions matching TRBD2. The CDR3 is 14 residues long. V lost 4 bases, J lost 9 bases, and 5 bases stayed unmatched. Germline V gene data show CDR1 as SGHKS and CDR2 as YYEKEE (reference sequence). CDR3 in amino acids: CASSLASGGRELFF. The DNA of the CDR3 is TGTGCCAGCAGCCTAGCTAGCGGGGGGCGGGAGCTGTTTTTT. Complete variable domain (other parts from reference TRBV5-5 and TRBJ2-2): DAGVTQSPTHLIKTRGQQVTLRCSPISGHKSVSWYQQVLGQGPQFIFQYYEKEERGRGNFPDRFSARQFPNYSSELNVNALLLGDSALYLCASSLASGGRELFFGEGSRLTVL.

The CDR3 nucleotides read TGCGCCAGCAGCCAAGAAGTGAACAGGGCTTTTAATTCACCCCTCCACTTT. Translated, it gives CASSQEVNRAFNSPLHF. V is TRBV4-1 and J is TRBJ1-6; a possible D gene is TRBD1 (6 bases). The CDR3 runs 17 residues. The V gene lost 0 bases and the J gene lost 6 bases, with 15 bases spanning the gap. Germline V gene lookup returns CDR1 MGHRA and CDR2 YSYEKL.

The chain has TRBV7-8 and TRBJ2-1, with 8 nucleotides matching TRBD2. Germline CDR1 reads SGHVS; CDR2 reads FQNEAQ. With V trimmed by 4 bases and J by 0 bases, 11 bases remained unmatched. This CDR3 region has 18 residues. CDR3 DNA sequence: TGTGCCAGCAGCTCGAGCGGGGGACCCGTTAGCTCCTACAATGAGCAGTTCTTC. Amino acids: CASSSSGGPVSSYNEQFF.

The chain uses TRBV9 and TRBJ1-2, with 10 bases lining up with TRBD1. Per the germline V gene, CDR1 is SGDLS and CDR2 is YYNGEE. The CDR3 has 15 amino acids. The J segment lost 3 bases and the V segment lost 2 bases, leaving 4 bases of the junction unmatched. CDR3 sequence reads: CASSVGQGRDYGYTF. The CDR3 DNA is TGTGCCAGCAGCGTGGGACAGGGGAGGGACTATGGCTACACCTTC.

The chain employs TRBV7-9 and TRBJ1-1; no reliable D call. CDR1 and CDR2 (germline): SEHNR, FQNEAQ (reference sequence). CDR3 length: 15 amino acids. The V gene lost 2 bases and the J gene lost 7 bases, with 17 bases spanning the gap. The CDR3, as DNA: TGTGCCAGCAGCTTACAGGTAACGGAACCCGATGAAGCTTTCTTT. It translates to CASSLQVTEPDEAFF.

The chain uses TRBV7-7 and TRBJ1-1; possible D gene TRBD1, 5 bases. The CDR3 has 14 amino acids. Germline assignment: CDR1 SSHAT and CDR2 FNYEAQ (reference sequence). Deletions cut 5 bases from V and 4 bases from J, with 14 bases between. CDR3 sequence (DNA): TGTGCCAGCAGCGCGGACTTGGGGGGCACTGAAGCTTTCTTT. It yields the protein CASSADLGGTEAFF.

V is TRBV5-6 and J is TRBJ1-5; TRBD1 aligns across 7 bases. The germline V gene has CDR1 SGHDT and CDR2 YYEEEE. The trim removed 8 bases at V and 0 bases at J, leaving 5 bases unmatched. The CDR3 loop spans 14 amino acids. The CDR3 nucleotides read TGTGCCAGACAGGGGCTGGATAGCAATCAGCCCCAGCATTTT. The encoded protein is CARQGLDSNQPQHF.

The chain carries TRBV3-1 (or the pseudogene TRBV3-2) and TRBJ2-3, with 7 bases fitting TRBD2. V shed 2 bases and J 0 bases; nucleotides not matched to a gene: 8. This CDR3 is 17 amino acids long. Germline V gives CDR1 LGHDT, CDR2 YNNKEL (reference sequence). This CDR3 is CASSQYIGEGSTDTQYF. Here the CDR3 DNA reads TGTGCCAGCAGCCAATATATAGGGGAGGGTAGCACAGATACGCAGTATTTT.

The sample holds a few counts of this clone. The CDR3 region is CASSQSYRTGAGANVLTF. The CDR3 bases are TGTGCCAGCAGCCAAAGTTACCGCACAGGGGCTGGGGCCAACGTCCTGACTTTC. The rearrangement uses TRBV4-2 and TRBJ2-6, with TRBD1 matching 7 bases. The CDR3 has 18 amino acids. Germline V lookup: CDR1 LGHNA, CDR2 YNFKEQ. V lost 2 bases, J lost 2 bases, and 9 bases stayed unmatched.

The J gene is TRBJ1-5, the V gene TRBV5-1; D uncertain. V was shortened by 4 bases and J by 6 bases, with 17 bases between the two germline ends. Germline CDR1 reads SGHRS; CDR2 reads YFSETQ. The CDR3 has 15 residues. The DNA for the CDR3 is TGCGCCAGCAGCCCGGACGGCCAAGCGGGTCAGCCCCAGCATTTT. Its translation: CASSPDGQAGQPQHF.

This chain uses TRBV2 with TRBJ2-5; 9 bases agree with TRBD2. Germline V gives CDR1 SNHLY, CDR2 FYNNEI. J lost 7 bases, V lost 6 bases, and 9 bases had no gene match. This CDR3 region has 14 residues. The CDR3 region is CASRLSGGAGTQYF. The DNA of the CDR3 is TGTGCCAGCAGACTTAGCGGGGGTGCAGGGACCCAGTACTTC. The full variable domain, completed using reference TRBV2 and TRBJ2-5, is EPEVTQTPSHQVTQMGQEVILRCVPISNHLYFYWYRQILGQKVEFLVSFYNNEISEKSEIFDDQFSVERPDGSNFTLKIRSTKLEDSAMYFCASRLSGGAGTQYFGPGTRLLVL.

V usage is TRBV5-5 and J usage is TRBJ1-2, with D unclear. There are 13 residues in the CDR3. CDR1 SGHKS and CDR2 YYEKEE come from the germline V gene (reference sequence). Trimming removed 0 bases from V and 8 bases from J, with 11 bases in between. The CDR3 spells CASSLESGYGYTF. The CDR3 DNA follows: TGTGCCAGCAGCTTGGAATCCGGGTACGGCTACACCTTC. The full variable domain, completed using reference TRBV5-5 and TRBJ1-2, is DAGVTQSPTHLIKTRGQQVTLRCSPISGHKSVSWYQQVLGQGPQFIFQYYEKEERGRGNFPDRFSARQFPNYSSELNVNALLLGDSALYLCASSLESGYGYTFGSGTRLTVV.

This chain links TRBV3-1 (or the pseudogene TRBV3-2) with TRBJ1-4; 11 nucleotides align to TRBD1. V gave up 6 bases and J gave up 4 bases; unmatched junction bases: 4. Germline CDR1 reads LGHDT; CDR2 reads YNNKEL (reference sequence). The CDR3 totals 15 residues. The CDR3 coding sequence is TGTGCCAGCAGACTCGGGACAGGGGGTAATGAAAAACTGTTTTTT. Translation gives CASRLGTGGNEKLFF.

This clone was picked up one time. The rearrangement links TRBV2 to TRBJ1-6, with 7 bases that match TRBD1. J lost 5 bases, V lost 4 bases, and 11 bases had no gene match. Germline V gene sequence: CDR1 SNHLY, CDR2 FYNNEI. CDR3 length: 17 residues. CDR3 protein: CASSVSRGRGNNSPLHF. In DNA form, the CDR3 reads TGTGCCAGCAGTGTCTCGCGTGGCAGGGGGAATAATTCACCCCTCCACTTT.

This chain connects TRBV28 to TRBJ1-1; 8 positions match TRBD1. J was trimmed by 0 bases and V by 2 bases; bases with no gene match: 8. There are 17 residues in the CDR3. Germline CDR1 reads MDHEN; CDR2 reads SYDVKM. CDR3 residues: CASSLRQGAGMNTEAFF. The CDR3 coding sequence is TGTGCCAGCAGTTTAAGGCAGGGGGCTGGCATGAACACTGAAGCTTTCTTT. The full variable domain, completed using reference TRBV28 and TRBJ1-1, is DVKVTQSSRYLVKRTGEKVFLECVQDMDHENMFWYRQDPGLGLRLIYFSYDVKMKEKGDIPEGYSVSREKKERFSLILESASTNQTSMYLCASSLRQGAGMNTEAFFGQGTRLTVV.

The chain links TRBV28 to TRBJ1-1, with D unclear. This CDR3 spans 15 amino acids. V lost 2 bases, J lost 3 bases, and 13 bases lay in between. Germline assignment: CDR1 MDHEN and CDR2 SYDVKM. The CDR3 here is CASSLKFLEDTEAFF. The CDR3 DNA follows: TGTGCCAGCAGTTTAAAGTTCCTCGAGGACACTGAAGCTTTCTTT. Drawing the rest from reference TRBV28 and TRBJ1-1, the complete variable domain is DVKVTQSSRYLVKRTGEKVFLECVQDMDHENMFWYRQDPGLGLRLIYFSYDVKMKEKGDIPEGYSVSREKKERFSLILESASTNQTSMYLCASSLKFLEDTEAFFGQGTRLTVV.

This clone was found once. The V and J genes are TRBV5-1 and TRBJ2-5; D is uncertain. V lost 4 bases and J 3 bases, leaving 4 bases between the germline ends. In germline, CDR1 is SGHRS, CDR2 YFSETQ. CDR3 size: 11 residues. The DNA for the CDR3 is TGCGCCAGCAGCCGAGAAGAGACCCAGTACTTC. This encodes CASSREETQYF.